The source of this TCR beta chain is a study of shared clonotypes between healthy human individuals. CD45RO-negative, CCR7-selected cells formed the naive CD8 fraction, which excluded terminally differentiated effector memory CD45RA+ cells. Losses at the gene ends were 1 base for V and 4 bases for J; bases not matched to a gene: 3. The CDR3 has 14 residues. Germline V lookup: CDR1 LNHNV, CDR2 YYDKDF (reference sequence). Using immunoSEQ multiplex PCR, the repertoire was profiled, and TCRdb retains in-frame clones only, with some absent. The sample includes fewer than 850,000 clones, 90% to 98% of them seen just once.

The receptor comes from a man aged 25-45 years in good health. The rearrangement uses TRBV15 and TRBJ1-2, with 7 bases matching TRBD1. The sequenced material came from naive CD8+ T cells sorted from blood. CDR3 loop: CATSRVGQFYGYTF. CDR3 coding DNA: TGTGCCACCAGCAGAGTGGGACAGTTCTATGGCTACACCTTC.